This TCR beta chain was sequenced in a study of blood T cell repertoires in COVID-19. This study enrolled people aged roughly 18 to 89 from roughly 22 US geographic areas. Self-reported history from a screening survey and questionnaire set each donor's cohort. Germline CDR1 is SGHRS and CDR2 is YFSETQ. J was trimmed by 6 bases and V by 4 bases; bases with no gene match: 4. CDR3 size: 15 residues. Method: immunoSEQ multiplex PCR; TCRdb's copy keeps in-frame clones and lacks some. The data hold about 340,000 clones, with more than 85% observed a single time. The J gene is TRBJ2-1, the V gene TRBV5-1; 13 positions agree with TRBD2. This TCR came from a woman aged 30 to 39 who had recovered from COVID-19. The sample was PBMCs or T cells enriched from blood (not recorded which). The CDR3 loop reads CASSKLAGGLNEQFF. The CDR3 nucleotides read TGCGCCAGCAGCAAACTAGCGGGGGGGCTCAATGAGCAGTTCTTC.